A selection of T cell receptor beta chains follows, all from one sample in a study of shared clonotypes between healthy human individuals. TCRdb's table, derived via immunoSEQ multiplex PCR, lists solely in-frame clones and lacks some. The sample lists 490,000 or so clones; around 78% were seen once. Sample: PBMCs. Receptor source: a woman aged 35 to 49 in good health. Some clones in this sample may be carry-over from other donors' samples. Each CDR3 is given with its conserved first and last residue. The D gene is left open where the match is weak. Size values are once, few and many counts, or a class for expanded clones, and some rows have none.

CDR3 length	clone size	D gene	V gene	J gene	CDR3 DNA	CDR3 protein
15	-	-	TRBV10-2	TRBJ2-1	TGCGCCAGCAGTGATATGACAAGCTCCTACAATGAGCAGTTCTTC	CASSDMTSSYNEQFF
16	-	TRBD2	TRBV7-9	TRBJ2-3	TGTGCCAGCAGCTTAGTACGGGAGGGAAGCACAGATACGCAGTATTTT	CASSLVREGSTDTQYF
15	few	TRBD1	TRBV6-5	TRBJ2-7	TGTGCCAGCAGTCCGACCAAGGGACAGTCCTACGAGCAGTACTTC	CASSPTKGQSYEQYF
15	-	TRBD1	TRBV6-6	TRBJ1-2	TGTGCCAGCAGTTACTCCTGGACAGGGGGATATGGCTACACCTTC	CASSYSWTGGYGYTF
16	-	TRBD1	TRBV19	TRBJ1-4	TGTGCCAGTAGTATGGTGGGACAGGGCGGTGATGAAAAACTGTTTTTT	CASSMVGQGGDEKLFF
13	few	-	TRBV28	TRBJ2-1	TGTGCCGGGCAATGGGCCCTATACAATGAGCAGTTCTTC	CAGQWALYNEQFF
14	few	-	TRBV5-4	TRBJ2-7	TGTGCCAGCAGCGCGGCGGGACAGATCTACGAGCAGTACTTC	CASSAAGQIYEQYF
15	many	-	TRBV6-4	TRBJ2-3	TGTGCCAGCAGTGAGGGGACTGGGAACACAGATACGCAGTATTTT	CASSEGTGNTDTQYF
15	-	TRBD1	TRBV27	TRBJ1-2	TGTGCCAGCAGTTCTCGGGCAGGGGGTTGGTATGGCTACACCTTC	CASSSRAGGWYGYTF
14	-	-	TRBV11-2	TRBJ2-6	TGTGCCAGCAGCCAACCCTCTGGGGCCAACGTCCTGACTTTC	CASSQPSGANVLTF
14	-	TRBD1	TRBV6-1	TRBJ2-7	TGTGCCAGCACCGGACAGGGGGTTTCCAGCGAGCAGTACTTC	CASTGQGVSSEQYF
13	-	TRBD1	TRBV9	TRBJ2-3	TGTGCCAGCAGCGTCAACAGGGGAGATACGCAGTATTTT	CASSVNRGDTQYF
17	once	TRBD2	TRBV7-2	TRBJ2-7	TGTGCCAGCAGTCCCAAAAGCGGGAGGGGGGGTTCCTACGAGCAGTACTTC	CASSPKSGRGGSYEQYF
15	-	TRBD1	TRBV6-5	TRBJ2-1	TGTGCCAGCAGTTACTCGGGACAGATATACAATGAGCAGTTCTTC	CASSYSGQIYNEQFF
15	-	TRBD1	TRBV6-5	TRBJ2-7	TGTGCCAGCAGTTACGACAGGGGGGACTACTACGAGCAGTACTTC	CASSYDRGDYYEQYF
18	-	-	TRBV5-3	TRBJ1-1	TGTGCCAGAAGCTTCATTTTTGAGACTAACCTTCCAAACACTGAAGCCTTCTTT	CARSFIFETNLPNTEAFF
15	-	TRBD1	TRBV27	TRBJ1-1	TGTGCCAGCAGTGGCCGGGACAGGGGGCTCACTGAAGCTTTCTTT	CASSGRDRGLTEAFF
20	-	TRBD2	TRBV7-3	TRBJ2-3	TGTGCCAGCAGCTTAGTACGTCTTCTAGCGGGAGGACCGAATGGAGATACGCAGTATTTT	CASSLVRLLAGGPNGDTQYF
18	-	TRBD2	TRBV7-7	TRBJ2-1	TGTGCTAGCAGCCCAAGTTCGGCGGGAGGGCCGGCTTACAATGAGCAGTTCTTC	CASSPSSAGGPAYNEQFF
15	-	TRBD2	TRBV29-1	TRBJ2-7	TGCAGCGTCCAGACACTAAGCGGGGAGATCTTAGAGCAGTACTTC	CSVQTLSGEILEQYF
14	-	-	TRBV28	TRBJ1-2	TGTGCCAGCAGTTTATCCCGGGACATCTACGGCTACACCTTC	CASSLSRDIYGYTF
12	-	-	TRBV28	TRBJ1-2	TGTGCCAGCAGCCAAATGGCCCGGGGCTACACCTTC	CASSQMARGYTF
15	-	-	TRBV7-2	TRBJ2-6	TGTGCCAGCAGCTTAGGGGGGTCTGGGGCCAACGTCCTGACTTTC	CASSLGGSGANVLTF
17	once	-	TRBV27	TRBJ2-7	TGTGCCAACAGTTTAGCCCCGACAGTACCCTCTGTCTACGAGCAGTACTTC	CANSLAPTVPSVYEQYF
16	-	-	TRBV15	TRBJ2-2	TGTGCCACCAGCAGAGATCGTGAGGCGAACACCGGGGAGCTGTTTTTT	CATSRDREANTGELFF
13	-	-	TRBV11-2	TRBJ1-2	TGTGCCAGCAGCCCCATCAAGGACCATGGCTACACCTTC	CASSPIKDHGYTF
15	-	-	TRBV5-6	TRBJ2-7	TGTGCCAGCAGCTTGGGTTATCCAGGGGATTACGAGCAGTACTTC	CASSLGYPGDYEQYF
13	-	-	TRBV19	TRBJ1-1	TGTGCCAGTAGTATTTCGGTGAACACTGAAGCTTTCTTT	CASSISVNTEAFF
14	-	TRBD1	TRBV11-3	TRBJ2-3	TGTGCCAGCAGCCCGACAGGGAGTGCAGATACGCAGTATTTT	CASSPTGSADTQYF
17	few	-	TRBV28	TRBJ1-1	TGTGCCAGCAGTTTTTGGAGTTGGGGGGCCTCGAACACTGAAGCTTTCTTT	CASSFWSWGASNTEAFF
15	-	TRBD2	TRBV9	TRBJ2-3	TGTGCCAGCAGTCCGGGGGGAGGGAGCACAGATACGCAGTATTTT	CASSPGGGSTDTQYF
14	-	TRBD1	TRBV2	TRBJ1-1	TGTGCCAGTCAGTTACAGGGGGCTGGCACTGAAGCTTTCTTT	CASQLQGAGTEAFF
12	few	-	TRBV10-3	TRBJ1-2	TGTGCCATCAGGGTAGGGACAAGCGGCTACACCTTC	CAIRVGTSGYTF
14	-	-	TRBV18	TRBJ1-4	TGTGCCAGCTCACCAGACTTCACTAATGAAAAACTGTTTTTT	CASSPDFTNEKLFF
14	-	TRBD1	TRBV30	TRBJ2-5	TGTGCCTGGAGTGGGACAGGGACGGCGGGGACCCAGTACTTC	CAWSGTGTAGTQYF
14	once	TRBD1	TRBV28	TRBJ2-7	TGTGCCAGCGTATCTGGGACAGGGAGTTACGAGCAGTACTTC	CASVSGTGSYEQYF
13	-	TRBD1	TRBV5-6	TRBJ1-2	TGTGCCAGCAGCTTGTTACAGGGGGATGGCTACACCTTC	CASSLLQGDGYTF
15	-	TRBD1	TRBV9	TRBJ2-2	TGTGCCAGCAGCCTCCGGACAGGGGAAGGCGGGGAGCTGTTTTTT	CASSLRTGEGGELFF
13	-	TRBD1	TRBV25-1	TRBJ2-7	TGTGCCAGCAGTGCACTACAGGGGTTCGAGCAGTACTTC	CASSALQGFEQYF
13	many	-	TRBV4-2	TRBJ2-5	TGTGCCAGCAGTCAAGCGGCAAGGGAGACCCAGTACTTC	CASSQAARETQYF
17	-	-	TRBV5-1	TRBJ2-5	TGCGCCAGCAGCCCGGATCCCGACAGTGGGGGACGGGAGACCCAGTACTTC	CASSPDPDSGGRETQYF
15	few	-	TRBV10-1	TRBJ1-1	TGCGCCAGGAACGGGACCGCGAATGAGAACACTGAAGCTTTCTTT	CARNGTANENTEAFF
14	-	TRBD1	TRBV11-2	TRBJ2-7	TGTGCCAGCAGCACCCGGGACAGGACCTACGAGCAGTACTTC	CASSTRDRTYEQYF
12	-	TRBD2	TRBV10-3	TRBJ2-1	TGTGCCATCAGAGGGACTAGCAATGAGCAGTTCTTC	CAIRGTSNEQFF
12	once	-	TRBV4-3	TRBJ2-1	TGCGCCAGCAGCCAAGATCGAACTCGGCAGTTCTTC	CASSQDRTRQFF
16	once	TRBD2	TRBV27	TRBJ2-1	TGTGCCAGCAGTCTCCTAGCGGGAGGGGGATACAATGAGCAGTTCTTC	CASSLLAGGGYNEQFF
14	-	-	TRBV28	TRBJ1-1	TGTGCCAGCAGTTTATCTTTGGGGACGGTTGAAGCTTTCTTT	CASSLSLGTVEAFF
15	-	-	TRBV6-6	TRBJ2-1	TGTGCCAGCAGTTACTCTCAGCCCTCCTACAATGAGCAGTTCTTC	CASSYSQPSYNEQFF
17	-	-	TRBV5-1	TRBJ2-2	TGCGCCAGCAGCTTGGGGTGGTCGGGAGTGAGCACCGGGGAGCTGTTTTTT	CASSLGWSGVSTGELFF
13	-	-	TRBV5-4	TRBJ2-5	TGTGCCAGCAGCTCACCGACAGCAGAGACCCAGTACTTC	CASSSPTAETQYF
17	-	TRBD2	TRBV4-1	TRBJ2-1	TGCGCCAGCAGCCACGAAGATGGACTAGCGGGAGTCAATGAGCAGTTCTTC	CASSHEDGLAGVNEQFF
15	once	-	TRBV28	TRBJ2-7	TGTGCCAGCAGTTCCCCCGCCGGGACAAGGATCGTGCAGTACTTC	CASSSPAGTRIVQYF
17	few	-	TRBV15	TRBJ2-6	TGTGCCACCAGCAGAGGTGTCTCTGGCTCTGGGGCCAACGTCCTGACTTTC	CATSRGVSGSGANVLTF
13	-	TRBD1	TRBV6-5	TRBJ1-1	TGTGCCAGCCAGACAGGGAATATCGTTGAAGCTTTCTTT	CASQTGNIVEAFF
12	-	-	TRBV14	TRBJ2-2	TGTGCCAGCAGCCCAAGTTACCGGGAGCTGTTTTTT	CASSPSYRELFF